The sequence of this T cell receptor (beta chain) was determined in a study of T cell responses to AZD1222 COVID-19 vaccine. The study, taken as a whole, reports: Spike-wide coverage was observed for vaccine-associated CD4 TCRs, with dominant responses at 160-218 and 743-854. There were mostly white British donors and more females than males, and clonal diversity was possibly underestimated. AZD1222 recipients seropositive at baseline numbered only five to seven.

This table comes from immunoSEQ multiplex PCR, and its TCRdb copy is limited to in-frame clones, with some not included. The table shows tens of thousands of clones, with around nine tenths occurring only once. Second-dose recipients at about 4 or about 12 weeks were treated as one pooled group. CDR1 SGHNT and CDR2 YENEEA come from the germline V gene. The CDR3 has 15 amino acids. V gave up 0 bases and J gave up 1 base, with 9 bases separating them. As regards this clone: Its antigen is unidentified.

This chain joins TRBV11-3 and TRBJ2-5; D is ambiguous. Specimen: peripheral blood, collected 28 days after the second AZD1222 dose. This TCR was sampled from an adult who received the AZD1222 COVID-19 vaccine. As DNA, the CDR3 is TGTGCCAGCAGCTTAGATCAAGAAAGCCAAGAGACCCAGTACTTC. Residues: CASSLDQESQETQYF.